These 27 T cell receptor beta chains originate from one sample sequenced in a study of graft-versus-host responses after intestinal transplantation. TCRdb keeps only in-frame clones here, not all; method: immunoSEQ multiplex PCR. The sample records around 110,000 clones, about 92% being singletons. Antigen specificity for these receptors is unknown. The starting material was unstimulated CD4+ T cells sorted from spleen or lymph node cells, obtained before transplant. These receptors were obtained from a human donor who was the organ donor for an intestinal transplant.

The chain has TRBV27 and TRBJ2-5, with a tentative D call TRBD2 (5 bases). Per germline, CDR1 MNHEY and CDR2 SMNVEV (reference sequence). The CDR3 sequence is 14 residues long. With 1 base removed from V and 4 bases from J, the gap between germline ends came to 10 bases. CDR3 coding DNA: TGTGCCAGCAGTTTATACCCACGGGGAGAGACCCAGTACTTC. Its translation: CASSLYPRGETQYF.

This clone has only a few counts. The rearrangement links TRBV20-1 to TRBJ1-2; TRBD1 is a possible D gene (6 bases). V shed 4 bases and J shed 5 bases, with 8 bases lying between them. The germline CDR1 and CDR2 sequences are DFQATT and SNEGSKA (reference sequence). This CDR3 is 11 amino acids long. The DNA for the CDR3 is TGCAGTGCTACAGGGGTGTATGGCTACACCTTC. It yields the protein CSATGVYGYTF.

In the case of this clone: This CDR3 is also generated by other DNA sequences in the sample. The genes are TRBV6-1 and TRBJ1-5, with D maybe TRBD1 (5 bases). This CDR3 is 13 amino acids long. V gave up 7 bases and J gave up 6 bases, with 13 bases separating them. CDR1 is MNHNS and CDR2 is SASEGT in the germline V gene. The CDR3, as DNA: TGTGCCAGCAACCTACAGGACGGTCAGCCCCAGCATTTT. Translating gives CASNLQDGQPQHF.

The chain couples TRBV4-3 to TRBJ2-7; D is perhaps TRBD1 (5 bases). The germline gives CDR1 LGHNA, CDR2 YSLEER. Deletions cut 1 base from V and 2 bases from J, with 9 bases between. The CDR3 has 14 amino acids. CDR3 sequence: CASSQVGRAYEQYF. The CDR3 DNA sequence: TGCGCCAGCAGCCAAGTCGGCAGGGCCTACGAGCAGTACTTC.

The V gene is TRBV27, the J gene TRBJ1-5; D remains unclear. Germline V gene sequence: CDR1 MNHEY, CDR2 SMNVEV (reference sequence). The ends were cut back, 2 bases at V and 5 bases at J, with 7 bases in the middle. This CDR3 comprises 13 residues. DNA for the CDR3: TGTGCCAGCAGTTTACGGGAGGATCAGCCCCAGCATTTT. The encoded protein is CASSLREDQPQHF.

Of note for this clone: In the same sample, other DNA sequences code for this CDR3. V usage is TRBV5-1 and J usage is TRBJ2-5; D gene unclear. This CDR3 contains 13 residues. V dropped 0 bases and J dropped 1 base, with 4 bases sitting between them. Per the germline V gene, CDR1 is SGHRS and CDR2 is YFSETQ. The CDR3 sequence: CASSLGPQETQYF. DNA for the CDR3: TGCGCCAGCAGCTTGGGGCCCCAAGAGACCCAGTACTTC.

This clone has only one observation. The J gene is TRBJ2-1, the V gene TRBV5-1; D is undetermined. Trimming took off 1 base at V and 5 bases at J, with 10 bases between the two ends. CDR1 is SGHRS, CDR2 YFSETQ, per germline. The CDR3 is made up of 14 amino acids. The CDR3 reads CASSLLQTNNEQFF. The CDR3 bases are TGCGCCAGCAGCTTGCTCCAGACAAACAATGAGCAGTTCTTC.

This chain uses TRBV6-4 with TRBJ2-1; perhaps TRBD2 as D (6 bases). The CDR3 covers 16 residues. Germline CDR1 reads MRHNA; CDR2 reads SNTAGT. V was shortened by 0 bases and J by 5 bases, with 14 bases between the two germline ends. CDR3 bases: TGTGCCAGCAGTGACTCGCCCGGGACTCCCCACAATGAGCAGTTCTTC. Its protein product is CASSDSPGTPHNEQFF.

The chain joins TRBV30 to TRBJ2-1; D is possibly TRBD2 (6 bases). With 4 bases removed from V and 7 bases from J, the gap between germline ends came to 8 bases. The CDR3 is made up of 11 amino acids. The germline V gene has CDR1 GTSNPN and CDR2 SVGIG (reference sequence). The CDR3 is CAWNRENEQFF. The CDR3 DNA sequence: TGTGCCTGGAACCGGGAGAATGAGCAGTTCTTC.

The chain employs TRBV9 and TRBJ2-2; TRBD2 might be the D (6 bases). From germline, CDR1 is SGDLS and CDR2 YYNGEE. The CDR3 loop spans 16 amino acids. V was pared by 3 bases and J by 5 bases, with 17 bases between. CDR3 DNA: TGTGCCAGCAGCGGCGGGGACTGGGGGTTTACCGGGGAGCTGTTTTTT. Translation: CASSGGDWGFTGELFF.

V usage is TRBV30 and J usage is TRBJ2-1, with 7 bases lining up with TRBD2. V lost 0 bases and J lost 4; bases outside the gene matches: 6. CDR1 is GTSNPN, CDR2 SVGIG, per germline (reference sequence). The CDR3 totals 15 residues. The CDR3 reads CAWSVLRGLYNEQFF. The CDR3 bases are TGTGCCTGGAGTGTACTGCGGGGGTTATACAATGAGCAGTTCTTC.

The chain recombines TRBV7-6 with TRBJ2-7; tentative D call: TRBD2 (6 bases). The germline V gene has CDR1 SGHVS and CDR2 FNYEAQ. Trimming cost V 5 bases and J 0 bases, with 20 bases left between them. There are 17 residues in the CDR3. CDR3 bases: TGTGCCAGCAGCCGTTCGAGTGGGCGGGAAAGCTCCTACGAGCAGTACTTC. It is translated as CASSRSSGRESSYEQYF.

V is TRBV28 and J is TRBJ2-5; D is unclear. V dropped 3 bases and J dropped 5 bases, with 22 bases sitting between them. CDR3 length equals 17 residues. Looked up from germline, CDR1 is MDHEN and CDR2 is SYDVKM. The chain's CDR3 is CASSFLWYRTTGETQYF. As DNA, the CDR3 is TGTGCCAGCAGTTTTTTGTGGTACAGAACCACCGGGGAGACCCAGTACTTC.

This clone was seen once. The J gene is TRBJ2-7, the V gene TRBV7-6; weak D call: TRBD1 (6 bases). The CDR3 is 14 amino acids. Looked up from germline, CDR1 is SGHVS and CDR2 is FNYEAQ. With 5 bases removed from V and 3 bases from J, the gap between germline ends came to 14 bases. CDR3 region: CASSQTGTFYEQYF. The CDR3 DNA sequence: TGTGCCAGCAGCCAGACAGGCACTTTCTACGAGCAGTACTTC.

The rearrangement links TRBV5-1 to TRBJ1-5, with a weak D call TRBD1 (5 bases). This CDR3 has 16 amino acids. Germline assignment: CDR1 SGHRS and CDR2 YFSETQ. The V end was cut by 4 bases, the J end by 0 bases, with 14 bases between. CDR3 region: CASSLMPGYSNQPQHF. The DNA of the CDR3 is TGCGCCAGCAGCCTGATGCCAGGGTATAGCAATCAGCCCCAGCATTTT.

This clone showed up just once. The CDR3 DNA follows: TGTGCCAGCAGCCTACGTCTGCAGGGCACAGATACGCAGTATTTT. It encodes CASSLRLQGTDTQYF. The V gene is TRBV6-1, the J gene TRBJ2-3; D is uncertain. Trimming took off 6 bases at V and 1 base at J, with 14 bases between the two ends. This CDR3 region has 15 residues. The germline V gene has CDR1 MNHNS and CDR2 SASEGT.

The chain uses TRBV5-1 and TRBJ2-2; 11 bases are shared with TRBD2. V lost 0 bases to trimming and J lost 4 bases; unmatched junction nucleotides: 8. The CDR3 is 18 amino acids. CDR1 and CDR2 from the germline V gene are SGHRS and YFSETQ. For the CDR3, the DNA is TGCGCCAGCAGCTTGGAAGTAGCGGGAGGGCCGGGCACCGGGGAGCTGTTTTTT. This gives the protein CASSLEVAGGPGTGELFF.

The J gene is TRBJ1-3, the V gene TRBV30; 8 bases are shared with TRBD1. CDR1 is GTSNPN and CDR2 is SVGIG in the germline V gene (reference sequence). The CDR3 covers 14 residues. V shed 3 bases, J shed 3 bases, and the junction held 4 bases outside the gene matches. The CDR3 DNA follows: TGTGCCTGGAGCGACGGACAGGGTGGAAACACCATATATTTT. Its protein is CAWSDGQGGNTIYF.

This rearrangement joins TRBV7-6 to TRBJ2-1; a possible D gene is TRBD2 (6 bases). Germline V gene data show CDR1 as SGHVS and CDR2 as FNYEAQ. The V end lost 10 bases, the J end lost 1 base, and 17 bases lay between the germline ends. The length of the CDR3 is 15 residues. The CDR3 region has the DNA TGTGCCACCTCGTCTAGCGTCGAGTCCTACAATGAGCAGTTCTTC. Translated: CATSSSVESYNEQFF.

In the case of this clone: The same CDR3 arises from other DNA sequences in this sample as well. The genes are TRBV7-9 and TRBJ2-7; the D is unclear. V was pared by 0 bases and J by 1 base, with 4 bases between. This CDR3 contains 13 residues. CDR1 SEHNR and CDR2 FQNEAQ come from the germline V gene (reference sequence). This CDR3 is CASSLAGSYEQYF. CDR3 sequence (DNA): TGTGCCAGCAGCTTAGCAGGGTCCTACGAGCAGTACTTC.

The V call is TRBV21-1, the J call TRBJ1-1; TRBD1 is the table's D call, not checked against the DNA. TRBV21-1 constitutes a pseudogene. The CDR3 has 14 residues. CDR3 in amino acids: CASSIDRGDTEAFF. DNA of the CDR3: TGTGCCAGCAGCATCGACAGGGGGGACACTGAAGCTTTCTTT.

The genes are TRBV7-9 and TRBJ2-5; 8 nucleotides match TRBD1. From germline, CDR1 is SEHNR and CDR2 FQNEAQ (reference sequence). The J segment lost 5 bases and the V segment lost 5 bases, leaving 10 bases of the junction unmatched. This CDR3 is 15 amino acids long. CDR3 coding DNA: TGTGCCAGCAGCCCGAAAGGGACAGGAGGCGAGACCCAGTACTTC. Translation: CASSPKGTGGETQYF.

In the case of this clone: This sample includes further DNA sequences coding for the same CDR3. The chain uses TRBV4-2 and TRBJ1-5, with 8 positions matching TRBD1. V lost 3 bases, J lost 2 bases, and 0 bases stayed unmatched. CDR1 LGHNA and CDR2 YNFKEQ come from the germline V gene. This CDR3 has 14 residues. The CDR3 DNA follows: TGTGCCAGCAGCCAGGGACAGGGCAATCAGCCCCAGCATTTT. It specifies CASSQGQGNQPQHF.

The chain joins TRBV11-2 to TRBJ2-2; the match to TRBD1 covers 7 bases. The CDR3 length is 16 residues. V lost 5 bases and J lost 2; bases outside the gene matches: 8. CDR1 is SGHAT, CDR2 FQNNGV, per germline. CDR3 bases: TGTGCCAGCAGCCCCCGGACAGGTTCCAACACCGGGGAGCTGTTTTTT. As protein: CASSPRTGSNTGELFF.

V is TRBV5-1 and J is TRBJ1-2; 8 bases match TRBD1. The CDR3 contains 14 residues. The J segment lost 6 bases and the V segment lost 2 bases, leaving 6 bases of the junction unmatched. Germline values: CDR1 SGHRS, CDR2 YFSETQ. Written as DNA, the CDR3 is TGCGCCAGCAGCTTCGGGACAGGCGAAGATGGCTACACCTTC. Translating it yields CASSFGTGEDGYTF.

CDR3 in DNA: TGTGCCAGCAGAAGCCTAGCGGGACGACAGGCCCAGTACTTC. Amino acids: CASRSLAGRQAQYF. This sequence joins TRBV6-5 and TRBJ2-5; 9 bases map to TRBD2. The CDR3 loop spans 14 amino acids. Germline trimming cut 6 bases from V and 9 bases from J; bases unmatched to any gene: 11. Germline CDR1 is MNHEY and CDR2 is SVGAGI.

V and J are TRBV11-2 and TRBJ1-2, with TRBD1 matching 9 bases. The trim removed 2 bases at V and 4 bases at J, leaving 14 bases unmatched. The length of the CDR3 is 18 residues. Germline V lookup: CDR1 SGHAT, CDR2 FQNNGV. This chain's CDR3 is CASSLRANRGRGLYGYTF. Here the CDR3 DNA reads TGTGCCAGCAGCTTACGGGCCAACAGGGGGCGAGGGCTCTATGGCTACACCTTC. The variable domain in full, with the rest retrieved from reference TRBV11-2 and TRBJ1-2, is EAGVAQSPRYKIIEKRQSVAFWCNPISGHATLYWYQQILGQGPKLLIQFQNNGVVDDSQLPKDRFSAERLKGVDSTLKIQPAKLEDSAVYLCASSLRANRGRGLYGYTFGSGTRLTVV.